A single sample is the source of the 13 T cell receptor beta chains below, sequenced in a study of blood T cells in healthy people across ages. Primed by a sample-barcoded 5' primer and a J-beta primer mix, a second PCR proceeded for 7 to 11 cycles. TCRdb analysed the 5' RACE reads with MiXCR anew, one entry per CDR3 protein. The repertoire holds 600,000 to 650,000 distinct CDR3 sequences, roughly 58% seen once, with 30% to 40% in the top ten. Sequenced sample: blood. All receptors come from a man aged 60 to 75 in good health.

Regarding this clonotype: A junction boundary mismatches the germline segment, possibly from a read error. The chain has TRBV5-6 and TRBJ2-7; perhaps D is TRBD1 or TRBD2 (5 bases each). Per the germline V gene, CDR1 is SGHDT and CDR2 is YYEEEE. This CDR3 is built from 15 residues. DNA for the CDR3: TGTGCCAACAGCTCCGGTCCGGGACCCCCTTACGAGCAGTACTTC. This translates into CANSSGPGPPYEQYF.

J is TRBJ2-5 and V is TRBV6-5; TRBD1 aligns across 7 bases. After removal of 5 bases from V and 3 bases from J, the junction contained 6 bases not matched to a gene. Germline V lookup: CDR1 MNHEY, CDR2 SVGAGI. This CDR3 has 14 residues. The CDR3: CASSPKGGKETQYF. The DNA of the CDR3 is TGTGCCAGCAGTCCCAAAGGGGGCAAAGAGACCCAGTACTTC.

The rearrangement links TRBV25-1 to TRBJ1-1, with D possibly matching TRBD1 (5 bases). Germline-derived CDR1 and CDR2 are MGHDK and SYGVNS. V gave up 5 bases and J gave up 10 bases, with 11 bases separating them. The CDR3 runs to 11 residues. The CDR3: CASSSQGVAFF. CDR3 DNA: TGTGCCAGCAGTTCCCAGGGCGTAGCTTTCTTT.

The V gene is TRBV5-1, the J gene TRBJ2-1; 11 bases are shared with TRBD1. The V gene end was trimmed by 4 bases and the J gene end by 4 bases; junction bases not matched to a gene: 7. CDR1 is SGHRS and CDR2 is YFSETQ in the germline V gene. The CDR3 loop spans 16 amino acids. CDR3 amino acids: CASSLGQGARYNEQFF. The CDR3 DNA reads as TGCGCCAGCAGCCTTGGACAGGGGGCGAGGTACAATGAGCAGTTCTTC. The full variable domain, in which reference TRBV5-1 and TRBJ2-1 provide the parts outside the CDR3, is KAGVTQTPRYLIKTRGQQVTLSCSPISGHRSVSWYQQTPGQGLQFLFEYFSETQRNKGNFPGRFSGRQFSNSRSEMNVSTLELGDSALYLCASSLGQGARYNEQFFGPGTRLTVL.

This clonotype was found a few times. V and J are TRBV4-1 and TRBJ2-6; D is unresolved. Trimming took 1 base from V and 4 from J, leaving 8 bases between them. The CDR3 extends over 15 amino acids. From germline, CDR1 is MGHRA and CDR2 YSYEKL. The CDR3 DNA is TGCGCCAGCAGCCAAGTGCTTAGGGGGGCCAACGTCCTGACTTTC. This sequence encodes CASSQVLRGANVLTF.

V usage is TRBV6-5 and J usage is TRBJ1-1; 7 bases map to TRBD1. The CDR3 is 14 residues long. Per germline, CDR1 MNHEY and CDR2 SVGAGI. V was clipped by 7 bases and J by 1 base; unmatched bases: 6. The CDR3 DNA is TGTGCCAGCAAACCGGGACAGACGAACACTGAAGCTTTCTTT. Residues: CASKPGQTNTEAFF.

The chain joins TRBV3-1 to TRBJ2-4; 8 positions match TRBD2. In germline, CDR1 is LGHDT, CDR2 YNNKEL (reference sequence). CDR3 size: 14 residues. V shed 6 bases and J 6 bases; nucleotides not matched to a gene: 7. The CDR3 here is CASSRAGATNIQYF. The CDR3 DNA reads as TGTGCCAGCAGTCGAGCGGGGGCGACAAACATTCAGTACTTC.

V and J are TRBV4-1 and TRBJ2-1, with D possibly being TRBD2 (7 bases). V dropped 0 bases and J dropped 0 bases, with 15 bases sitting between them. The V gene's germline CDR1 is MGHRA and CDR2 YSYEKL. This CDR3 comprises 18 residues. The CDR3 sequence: CASSQEGAGGPSYNEQFF. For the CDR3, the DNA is TGCGCCAGCAGCCAAGAAGGTGCCGGGGGGCCCTCCTACAATGAGCAGTTCTTC.

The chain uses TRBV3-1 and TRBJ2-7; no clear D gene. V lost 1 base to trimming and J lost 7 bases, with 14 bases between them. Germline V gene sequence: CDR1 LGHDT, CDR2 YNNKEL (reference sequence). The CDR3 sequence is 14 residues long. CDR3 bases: TGTGCCAGCAGCCAAGCCCGCGGCGTGGTAGAGCAGTACTTC. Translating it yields CASSQARGVVEQYF.

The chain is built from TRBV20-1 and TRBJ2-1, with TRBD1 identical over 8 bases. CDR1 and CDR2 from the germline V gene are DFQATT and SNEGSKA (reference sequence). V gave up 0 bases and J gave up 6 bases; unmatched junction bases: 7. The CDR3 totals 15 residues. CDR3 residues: CSARDPTGVVNEQFF. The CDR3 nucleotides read TGCAGTGCTAGAGATCCGACAGGGGTCGTCAATGAGCAGTTCTTC.

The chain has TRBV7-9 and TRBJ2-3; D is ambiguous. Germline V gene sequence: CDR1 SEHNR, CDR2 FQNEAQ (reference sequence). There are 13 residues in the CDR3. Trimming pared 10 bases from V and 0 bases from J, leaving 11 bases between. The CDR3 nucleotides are TGTGCCACCAGAGCACCTAGCACAGATACGCAGTATTTT. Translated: CATRAPSTDTQYF.

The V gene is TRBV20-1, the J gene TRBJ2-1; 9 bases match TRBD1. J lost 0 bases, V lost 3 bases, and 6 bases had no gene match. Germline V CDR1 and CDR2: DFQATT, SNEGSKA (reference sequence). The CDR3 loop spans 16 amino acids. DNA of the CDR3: TGCAGTGCTAGGACGGGGACAGGGAGCTCCTACAATGAGCAGTTCTTC. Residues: CSARTGTGSSYNEQFF.

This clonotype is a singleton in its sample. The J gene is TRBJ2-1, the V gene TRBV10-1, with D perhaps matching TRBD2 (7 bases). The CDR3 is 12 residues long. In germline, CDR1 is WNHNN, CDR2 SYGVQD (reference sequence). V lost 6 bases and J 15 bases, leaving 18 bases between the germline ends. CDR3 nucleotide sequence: TGCGCCAGCAGGGCGGGGCGGGGGCCCCGGTTCTTC. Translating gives CASRAGRGPRFF.